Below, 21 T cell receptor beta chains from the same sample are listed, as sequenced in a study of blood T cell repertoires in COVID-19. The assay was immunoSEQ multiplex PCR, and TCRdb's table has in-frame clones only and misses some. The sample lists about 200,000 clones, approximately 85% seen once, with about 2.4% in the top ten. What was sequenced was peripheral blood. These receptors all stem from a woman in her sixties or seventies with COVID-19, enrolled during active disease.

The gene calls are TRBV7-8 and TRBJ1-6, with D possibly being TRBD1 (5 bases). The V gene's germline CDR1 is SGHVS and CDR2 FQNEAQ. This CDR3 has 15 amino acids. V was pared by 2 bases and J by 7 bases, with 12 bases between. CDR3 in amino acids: CASSLSGETNSPLHF. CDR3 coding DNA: TGTGCCAGCAGCTTATCGGGGGAGACCAATTCACCCCTCCACTTT.

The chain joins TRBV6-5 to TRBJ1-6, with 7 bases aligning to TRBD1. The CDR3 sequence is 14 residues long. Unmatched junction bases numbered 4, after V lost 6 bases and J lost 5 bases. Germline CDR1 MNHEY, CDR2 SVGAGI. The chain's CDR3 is CASRPGQDNSPLHF. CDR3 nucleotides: TGTGCCAGCAGGCCCGGACAGGATAATTCACCCCTCCACTTT.

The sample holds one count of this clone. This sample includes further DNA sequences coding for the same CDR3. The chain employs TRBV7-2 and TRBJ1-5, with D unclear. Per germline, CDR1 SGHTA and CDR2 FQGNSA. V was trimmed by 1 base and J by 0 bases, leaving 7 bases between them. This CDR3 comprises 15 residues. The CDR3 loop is CASSLVGDSNQPQHF. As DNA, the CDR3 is TGTGCCAGCAGCTTAGTGGGAGATAGCAATCAGCCCCAGCATTTT.

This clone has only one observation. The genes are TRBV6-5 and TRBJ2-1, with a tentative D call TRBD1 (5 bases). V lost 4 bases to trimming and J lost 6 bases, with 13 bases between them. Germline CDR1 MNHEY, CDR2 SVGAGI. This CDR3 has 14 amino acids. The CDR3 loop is CASSSNSGFNEQFF. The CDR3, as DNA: TGTGCCAGCAGTTCCAATTCAGGGTTCAATGAGCAGTTCTTC.

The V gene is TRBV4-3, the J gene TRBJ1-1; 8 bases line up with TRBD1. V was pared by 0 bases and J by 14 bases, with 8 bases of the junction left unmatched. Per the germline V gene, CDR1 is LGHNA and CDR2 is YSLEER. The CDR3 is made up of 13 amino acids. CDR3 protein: CASSQERGQGAFF. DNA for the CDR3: TGCGCCAGCAGCCAAGAGAGGGGCCAGGGGGCATTCTTT.

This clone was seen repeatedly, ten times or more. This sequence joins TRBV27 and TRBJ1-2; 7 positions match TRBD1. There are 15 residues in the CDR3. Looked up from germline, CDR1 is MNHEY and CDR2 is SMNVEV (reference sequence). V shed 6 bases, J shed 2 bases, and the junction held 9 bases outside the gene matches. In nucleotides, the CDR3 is TGTGCCAGCAGCAGGGCGGAGACAGGGAACTATGGCTACACCTTC. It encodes CASSRAETGNYGYTF.

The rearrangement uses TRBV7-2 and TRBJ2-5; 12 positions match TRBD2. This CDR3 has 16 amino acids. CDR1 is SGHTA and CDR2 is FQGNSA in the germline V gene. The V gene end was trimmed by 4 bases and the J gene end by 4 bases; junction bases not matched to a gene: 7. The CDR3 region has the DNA TGTGCCAGCAGCTCCCTAGCGGGGGGGACCCGAGAGACCCAGTACTTC. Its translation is CASSSLAGGTRETQYF.

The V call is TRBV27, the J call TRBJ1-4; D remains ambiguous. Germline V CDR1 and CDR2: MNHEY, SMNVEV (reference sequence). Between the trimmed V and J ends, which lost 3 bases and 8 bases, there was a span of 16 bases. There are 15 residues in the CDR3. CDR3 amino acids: CASSLYGLRLEKLFF. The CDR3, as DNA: TGTGCCAGCAGTTTGTATGGACTGAGGCTCGAAAAACTGTTTTTT. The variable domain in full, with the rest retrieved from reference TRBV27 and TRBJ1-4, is EAQVTQNPRYLITVTGKKLTVTCSQNMNHEYMSWYRQDPGLGLRQIYYSMNVEVTDKGDVPEGYKVSRKEKRNFPLILESPSPNQTSLYFCASSLYGLRLEKLFFGSGTQLSVL.

The chain's CDR3 is CASSEAGQGYGYTF. For the CDR3, the DNA is TGTGCCAGCAGTGAGGCGGGGCAGGGCTATGGCTACACCTTC. The chain couples TRBV25-1 to TRBJ1-2; perhaps TRBD1 as D (5 bases). CDR3 size: 14 residues. The germline V gene encodes CDR1 MGHDK and CDR2 SYGVNS. The V end was cut by 3 bases, the J end by 4 bases, with 12 bases between.

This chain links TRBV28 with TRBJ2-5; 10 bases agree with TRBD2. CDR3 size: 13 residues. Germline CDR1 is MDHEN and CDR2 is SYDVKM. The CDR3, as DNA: TGTGCAGTACTAGCGGGGAACCAAGAGACCCAGTACTTC. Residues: CAVLAGNQETQYF. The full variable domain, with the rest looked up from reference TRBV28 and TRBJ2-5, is DVKVTQSSRYLVKRTGEKVFLECVQDMDHENMFWYRQDPGLGLRLIYFSYDVKMKEKGDIPEGYSVSREKKERFSLILESASTNQTSMYLCAVLAGNQETQYFGPGTRLLVL.

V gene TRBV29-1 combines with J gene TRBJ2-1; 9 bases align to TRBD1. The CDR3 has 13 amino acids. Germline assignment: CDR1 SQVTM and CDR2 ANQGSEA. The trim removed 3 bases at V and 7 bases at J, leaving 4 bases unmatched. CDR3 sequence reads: CSVDGQGRNEQFF. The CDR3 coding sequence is TGCAGCGTTGATGGACAGGGGAGGAATGAGCAGTTCTTC.

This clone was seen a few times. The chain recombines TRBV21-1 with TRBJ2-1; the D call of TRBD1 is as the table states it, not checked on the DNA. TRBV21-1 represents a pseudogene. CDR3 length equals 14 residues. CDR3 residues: CASEDKSSYNEQFF. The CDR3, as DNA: TGTGCCAGCGAGGACAAAAGCTCCTACAATGAGCAGTTCTTC.

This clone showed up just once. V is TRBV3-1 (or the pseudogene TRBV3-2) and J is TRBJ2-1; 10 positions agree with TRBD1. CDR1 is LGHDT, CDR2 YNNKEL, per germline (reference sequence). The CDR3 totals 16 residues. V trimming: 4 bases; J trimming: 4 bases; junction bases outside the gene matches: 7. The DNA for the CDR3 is TGTGCCAGCAGCCGAACCGGGACAGGGGTTTACAATGAGCAGTTCTTC. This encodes CASSRTGTGVYNEQFF.

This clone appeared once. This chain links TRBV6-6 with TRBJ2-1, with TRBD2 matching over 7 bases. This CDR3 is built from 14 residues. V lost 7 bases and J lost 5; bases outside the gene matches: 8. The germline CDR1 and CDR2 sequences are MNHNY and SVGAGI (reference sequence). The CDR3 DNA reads TGTGCCAGCATTAGGGAGGGCGGTGACAATGAGCAGTTCTTC. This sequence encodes CASIREGGDNEQFF.

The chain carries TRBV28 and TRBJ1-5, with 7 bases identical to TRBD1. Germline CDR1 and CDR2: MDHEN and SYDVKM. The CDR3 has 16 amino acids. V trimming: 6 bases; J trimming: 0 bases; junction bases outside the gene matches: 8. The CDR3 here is CASRKRQGYSNQPQHF. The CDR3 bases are TGTGCCAGCAGGAAAAGACAGGGATATAGCAATCAGCCCCAGCATTTT.

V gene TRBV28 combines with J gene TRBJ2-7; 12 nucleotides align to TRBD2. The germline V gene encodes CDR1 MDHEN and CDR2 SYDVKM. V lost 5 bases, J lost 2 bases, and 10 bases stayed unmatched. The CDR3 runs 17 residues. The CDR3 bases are TGTGCCAGCAGTCCCTCAGGGCTAGCGGGAGGGCCCTACGAGCAGTACTTC. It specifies CASSPSGLAGGPYEQYF.

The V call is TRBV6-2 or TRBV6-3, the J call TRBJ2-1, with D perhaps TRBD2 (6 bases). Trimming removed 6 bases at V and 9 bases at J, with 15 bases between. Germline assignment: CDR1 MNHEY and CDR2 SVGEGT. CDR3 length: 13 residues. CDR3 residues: CASSRDLGGEQFF. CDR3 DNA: TGTGCCAGCAGCAGGGACCTCGGGGGTGAGCAGTTCTTC.

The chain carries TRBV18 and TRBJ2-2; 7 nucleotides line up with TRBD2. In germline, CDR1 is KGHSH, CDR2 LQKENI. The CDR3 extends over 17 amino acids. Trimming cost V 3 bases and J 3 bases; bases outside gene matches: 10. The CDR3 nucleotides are TGTGCCAGCTCACCGGGAACTAGCGCGGCGTACACCGGGGAGCTGTTTTTT. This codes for CASSPGTSAAYTGELFF.

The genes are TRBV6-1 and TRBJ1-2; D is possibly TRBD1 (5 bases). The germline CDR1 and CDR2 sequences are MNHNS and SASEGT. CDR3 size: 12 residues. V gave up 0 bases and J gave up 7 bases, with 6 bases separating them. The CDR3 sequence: CASSEAGGGYTF. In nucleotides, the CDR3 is TGTGCCAGCAGTGAAGCCGGGGGTGGCTACACCTTC.

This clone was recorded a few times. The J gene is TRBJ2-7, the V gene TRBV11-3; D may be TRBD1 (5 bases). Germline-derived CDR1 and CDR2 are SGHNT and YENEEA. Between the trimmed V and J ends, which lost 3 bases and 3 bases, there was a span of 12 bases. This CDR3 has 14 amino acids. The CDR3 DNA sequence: TGTGCCAGCAGCTTCAGGACATCCCTCTACGAGCAGTACTTC. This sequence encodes CASSFRTSLYEQYF.

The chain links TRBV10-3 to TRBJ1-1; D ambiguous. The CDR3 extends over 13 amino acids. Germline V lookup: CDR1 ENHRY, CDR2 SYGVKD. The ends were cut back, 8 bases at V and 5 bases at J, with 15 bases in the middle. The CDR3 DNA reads TGTGCCATCTCCGAGGGCGTAAATACTGAAGCTTTCTTT. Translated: CAISEGVNTEAFF.